The sequence of this TCR beta chain was determined in a study of blood T cell repertoires in COVID-19. In the source study's methods: Reference gene primer amplification gave estimated nucleated cell counts. Produced via immunoSEQ multiplex PCR; TCRdb's table is partial and in-frame only. For V, J and clone size, that table is used; D and trimming come from the DNA. The sample lists approximately 55,000 clones, approximately 90% seen once, with 5.5% to 8% in the top ten. The V end was cut by 4 bases, the J end by 4 bases, with 8 bases between. This CDR3 has 12 residues. Germline CDR1 is SGHDT and CDR2 is YYEEEE.

Sequenced: peripheral blood. The source of this sequence is a man between 40 and 49 years old with acute or convalescent COVID-19. The V and J genes are TRBV5-6 and TRBJ1-2, with D unclear. The CDR3 is CASSQDTYGYTF. The CDR3 DNA sequence: TGTGCCAGCAGCCAGGATACCTATGGCTACACCTTC. Full variable domain (rest looked up from reference TRBV5-6 and TRBJ1-2): DAGVTQSPTHLIKTRGQQVTLRCSPKSGHDTVSWYQQALGQGPQFIFQYYEEEERQRGNFPDRFSGHQFPNYSSELNVNALLLGDSALYLCASSQDTYGYTFGSGTRLTVV.